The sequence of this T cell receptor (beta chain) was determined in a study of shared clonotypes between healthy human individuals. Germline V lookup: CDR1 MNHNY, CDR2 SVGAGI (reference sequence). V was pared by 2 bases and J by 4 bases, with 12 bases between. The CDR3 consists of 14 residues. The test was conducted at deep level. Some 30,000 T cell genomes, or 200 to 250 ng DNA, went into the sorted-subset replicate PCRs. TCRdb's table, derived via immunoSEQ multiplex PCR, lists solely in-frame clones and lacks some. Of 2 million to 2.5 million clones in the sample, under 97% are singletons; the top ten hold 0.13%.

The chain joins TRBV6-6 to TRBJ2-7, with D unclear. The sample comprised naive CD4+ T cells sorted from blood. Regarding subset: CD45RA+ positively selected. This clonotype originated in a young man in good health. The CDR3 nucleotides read TGTGCCAGCAGTTACCTCACGGCTACTTACGAGCAGTACTTC. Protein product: CASSYLTATYEQYF.